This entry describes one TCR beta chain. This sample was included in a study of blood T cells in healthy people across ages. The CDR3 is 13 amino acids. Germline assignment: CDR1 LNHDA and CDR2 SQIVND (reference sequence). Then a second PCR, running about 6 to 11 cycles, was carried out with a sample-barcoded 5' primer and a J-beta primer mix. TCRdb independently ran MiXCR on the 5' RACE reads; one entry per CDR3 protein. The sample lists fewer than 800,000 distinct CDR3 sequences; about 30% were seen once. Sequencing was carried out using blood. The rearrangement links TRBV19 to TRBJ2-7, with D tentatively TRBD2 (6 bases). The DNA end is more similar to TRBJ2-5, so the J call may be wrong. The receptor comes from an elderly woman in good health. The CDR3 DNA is TGTGCCAGTAGTCCGGGGGATGGGAAGACCCAGTACTTC. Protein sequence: CASSPGDGKTQYF.